This T cell receptor (beta chain) comes out of a study of long-term antiretroviral therapy in people with HIV. Sequencing used immunoSEQ v3.0 at survey level. Profiled with immunoSEQ multiplex PCR; TCRdb holds only in-frame clones, not every one. The sample lists approximately 33,000 clones, roughly 88% occurring once. Comment on this clone: No antigen is known for it.

Study-wide points: Diversity went up after ART and still fell short of transplant donor controls.

Trimming pared 7 bases from V and 1 base from J, leaving 9 bases between. From germline, CDR1 is MNHEY and CDR2 SVGAGI. The CDR3 is made up of 13 amino acids. The source was unsorted PBMCs, collected 0.8 years before starting antiretroviral therapy. This rearrangement joins TRBV6-5 to TRBJ2-3, with D possibly being TRBD1 or TRBD2 (5 bases each). The TCR comes from a young man with HIV. The CDR3 loop is CASTQGRTDTQYF. CDR3 DNA: TGTGCCAGCACCCAGGGACGCACAGATACGCAGTATTTT.